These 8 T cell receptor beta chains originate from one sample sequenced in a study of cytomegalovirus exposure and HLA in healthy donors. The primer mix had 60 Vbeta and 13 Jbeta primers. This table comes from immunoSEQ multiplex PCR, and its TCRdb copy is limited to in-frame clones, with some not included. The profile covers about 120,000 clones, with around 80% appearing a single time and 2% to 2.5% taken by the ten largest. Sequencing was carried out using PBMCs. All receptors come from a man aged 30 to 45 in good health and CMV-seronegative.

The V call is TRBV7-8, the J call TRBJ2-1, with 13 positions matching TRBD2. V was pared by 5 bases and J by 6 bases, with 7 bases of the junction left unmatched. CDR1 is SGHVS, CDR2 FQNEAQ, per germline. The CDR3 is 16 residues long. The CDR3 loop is CASSPRTSGGLNEQFF. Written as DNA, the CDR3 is TGTGCCAGCAGCCCGCGGACTAGCGGGGGCCTCAATGAGCAGTTCTTC. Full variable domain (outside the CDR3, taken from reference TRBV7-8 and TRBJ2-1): GAGVSQSPRYKVAKRGQDVALRCDPISGHVSLFWYQQALGQGPEFLTYFQNEAQLDKSGLPSDRFFAERPEGSVSTLKIQRTQQEDSAVYLCASSPRTSGGLNEQFFGPGTRLTVL.

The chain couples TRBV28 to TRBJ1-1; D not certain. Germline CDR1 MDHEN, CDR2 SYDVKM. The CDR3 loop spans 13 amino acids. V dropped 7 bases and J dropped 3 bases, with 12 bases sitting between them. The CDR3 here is CASIEGGDTEAFF. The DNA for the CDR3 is TGTGCCAGCATTGAAGGCGGGGACACTGAAGCTTTCTTT.

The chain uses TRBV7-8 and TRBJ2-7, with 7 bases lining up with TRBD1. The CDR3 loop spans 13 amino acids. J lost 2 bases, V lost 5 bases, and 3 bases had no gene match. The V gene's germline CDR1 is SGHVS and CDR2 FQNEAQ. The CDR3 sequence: CASSTGTAYEQYF. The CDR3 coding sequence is TGTGCCAGCAGCACAGGGACAGCCTACGAGCAGTACTTC. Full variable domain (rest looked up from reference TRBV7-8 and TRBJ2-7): GAGVSQSPRYKVAKRGQDVALRCDPISGHVSLFWYQQALGQGPEFLTYFQNEAQLDKSGLPSDRFFAERPEGSVSTLKIQRTQQEDSAVYLCASSTGTAYEQYFGPGTRLTVT.

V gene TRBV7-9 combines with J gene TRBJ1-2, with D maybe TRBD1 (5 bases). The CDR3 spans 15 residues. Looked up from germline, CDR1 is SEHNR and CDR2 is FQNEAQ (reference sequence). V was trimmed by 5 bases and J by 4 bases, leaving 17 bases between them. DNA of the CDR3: TGTGCCAGCAGCCCAGGGCAGGTTTTAATCTATGGCTACACCTTC. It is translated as CASSPGQVLIYGYTF.

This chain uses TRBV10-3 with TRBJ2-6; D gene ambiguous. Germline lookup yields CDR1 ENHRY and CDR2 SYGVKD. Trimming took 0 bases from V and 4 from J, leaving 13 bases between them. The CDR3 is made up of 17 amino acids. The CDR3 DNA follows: TGTGCCATCAGTGAGTCCGAATGGCATACAGGGGCCAACGTCCTGACTTTC. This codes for CAISESEWHTGANVLTF.

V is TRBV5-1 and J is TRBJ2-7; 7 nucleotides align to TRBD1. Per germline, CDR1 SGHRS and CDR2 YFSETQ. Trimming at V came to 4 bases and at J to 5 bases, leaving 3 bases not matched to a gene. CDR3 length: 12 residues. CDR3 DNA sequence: TGCGCCAGCAGCCCACAGGGGAACGAGCAGTACTTC. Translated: CASSPQGNEQYF.

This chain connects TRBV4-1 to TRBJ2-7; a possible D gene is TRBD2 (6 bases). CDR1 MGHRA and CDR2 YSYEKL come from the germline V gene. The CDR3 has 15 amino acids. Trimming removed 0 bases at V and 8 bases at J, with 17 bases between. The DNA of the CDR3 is TGCGCCAGCAGCCAAGAGTGGGAGGCCCGCCGGCAGCAGTACTTC. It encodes CASSQEWEARRQQYF.

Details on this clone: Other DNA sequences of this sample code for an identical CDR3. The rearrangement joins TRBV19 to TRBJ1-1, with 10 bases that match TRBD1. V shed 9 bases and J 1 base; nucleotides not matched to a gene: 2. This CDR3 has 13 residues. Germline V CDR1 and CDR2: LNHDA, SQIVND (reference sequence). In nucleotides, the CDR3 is TGTGCCAGCGACAGGGGGCCGAACACTGAAGCTTTCTTT. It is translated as CASDRGPNTEAFF. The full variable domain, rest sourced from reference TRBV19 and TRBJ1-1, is DGGITQSPKYLFRKEGQNVTLSCEQNLNHDAMYWYRQDPGQGLRLIYYSQIVNDFQKGDIAEGYSVSREKKESFPLTVTSAQKNPTAFYLCASDRGPNTEAFFGQGTRLTVV.